Sequencing of this T cell receptor beta chain was carried out in a study of T cells in Graves' hyperthyroidism and ophthalmopathy. Study-wide points: Researchers report that a 13 V-J model separated ophthalmopathy from stable hyperthyroidism.

Amplification targeted TCR beta CDR3 regions from RNA transcripts. In the first-round RT-PCR of the TCR CDR3, the HTBI primer set was used. One entry per CDR3 protein, called by TCRdb with MiXCR from the multiplex PCR reads. The data contain hundreds of thousands of distinct CDR3 sequences, about 17% of them singletons. Exclusion of patients followed from uncontrolled infection, other autoimmune disease, pregnancy or lactation. The PBMCs were taken from about 9.7 ml of fresh peripheral blood. This clonotype has a count of ten or more. Its specificity is not known. Between the trimmed V and J ends, which lost 6 bases and 1 base, there was a span of 18 bases. The length of the CDR3 is 16 residues. Germline CDR1 SNHLY, CDR2 FYNNEI.

The V gene is TRBV2, the J gene TRBJ1-1, with D tentatively TRBD1 (6 bases). This clonotype originated in a woman aged 45-60 years with Graves' hyperthyroidism that later progressed to Graves' ophthalmopathy. Material: blood. Here the CDR3 DNA reads TGTGCCAGCAGGTTCACAGGGCACCTTAAGAACACTGAAGCTTTCTTT. Protein product: CASRFTGHLKNTEAFF.